The rows below give T cell receptor beta chains drawn from one sample of a study of T cell responses to AZD1222 COVID-19 vaccine. The repertoire was sequenced with immunoSEQ multiplex PCR; TCRdb's copy has only in-frame clones and lacks some. Of approximately 140,000 clones in the sample, around 90% were seen once. Specimen: peripheral blood, collected 28 days after the second AZD1222 dose. These receptors all stem from an adult who received the AZD1222 COVID-19 vaccine. Both conserved end residues are part of each CDR3. Each record gives: clone size, J gene, D gene, V gene, CDR3 protein, CDR3 DNA. D genes are given only for firm matches. Some rows mark clone size as missing; the rest say once, few, many or name a class of expanded clone.

once | TRBJ1-6 | - | TRBV30 | CAWGEYSPLHF | TGTGCCTGGGGGGAGTATTCACCCCTCCACTTT
once | TRBJ2-5 | - | TRBV6-5 | CASSRGTGREETQYF | TGTGCCAGCAGCCGCGGGACCGGCAGGGAGGAGACCCAGTACTTC
- | TRBJ2-5 | - | TRBV30 | CAWSVSGQKTQYF | TGTGCCTGGAGTGTCTCGGGGCAAAAGACCCAGTACTTC
- | TRBJ1-2 | - | TRBV24-1 | CATSDSQGGYYGYTF | TGTGCCACCAGTGATTCTCAGGGTGGGTACTATGGCTACACCTTC
- | TRBJ2-3 | - | TRBV27 | CASRPQGFWITDTQYF | TGTGCCAGCAGGCCCCAGGGTTTTTGGATCACAGATACGCAGTATTTT
- | TRBJ2-1 | TRBD2 | TRBV19 | CASRRRAGPYNEQFF | TGTGCCAGTAGACGGCGAGCGGGGCCCTACAATGAGCAGTTCTTC
- | TRBJ1-5 | - | TRBV18 | CASSPRPSSHNSNQPQHF | TGTGCCAGCTCACCACGGCCCTCCAGCCATAATAGCAATCAGCCCCAGCATTTT
- | TRBJ1-5 | - | TRBV2 | CASRRSNQPQHF | TGTGCCAGCAGGAGGAGCAATCAGCCCCAGCATTTT
- | TRBJ1-1 | - | TRBV6-2/TRBV6-3 | CASSTGFTEAFF | TGTGCCAGCAGCACAGGGTTCACTGAAGCTTTCTTT
- | TRBJ2-7 | - | TRBV14 | CASSQYMGRSYEQYF | TGTGCCAGCAGCCAATATATGGGCAGATCCTACGAGCAGTACTTC
- | TRBJ1-5 | - | TRBV9 | CASSVGTYQPQHF | TGTGCCAGCAGCGTAGGAACCTATCAGCCCCAGCATTTT
- | TRBJ1-5 | TRBD1 | TRBV7-2 | CASRGQGGQPQHF | TGTGCCAGCAGAGGACAGGGCGGTCAGCCCCAGCATTTT
- | TRBJ2-5 | - | TRBV7-8 | CASSLALAGAAQYF | TGTGCCAGCAGCTTAGCTCTTGCCGGGGCCGCCCAGTACTTC
- | TRBJ1-1 | - | TRBV29-1 | CSVGGGHLNTEAFF | TGCAGCGTTGGCGGGGGACACCTGAACACTGAAGCTTTCTTT
- | TRBJ2-7 | TRBD1 | TRBV10-3 | CAIRSIEGAGYEQYF | TGTGCCATCAGATCGATCGAGGGGGCTGGGTACGAGCAGTACTTC
- | TRBJ1-2 | - | TRBV2 | CASSDYSRYYGYTF | TGTGCCAGCAGTGATTACAGCAGGTACTATGGCTACACCTTC
- | TRBJ2-1 | - | TRBV7-9 | CASSPTGNEQFF | TGTGCCAGCAGCCCGACGGGCAATGAGCAGTTCTTC
- | TRBJ2-7 | - | TRBV29-1 | CSVEDGGWDEQYF | TGCAGCGTTGAAGATGGGGGCTGGGACGAGCAGTACTTC
- | TRBJ1-6 | TRBD1 | TRBV2 | CASTKDRVENNSPLHF | TGTGCCAGCACCAAAGACAGGGTCGAGAATAATTCACCCCTCCACTTT
- | TRBJ1-3 | - | TRBV10-3 | CAIMAGAYNTIYF | TGTGCCATCATGGCAGGGGCTTACAACACCATATATTTT
- | TRBJ2-3 | TRBD2 | TRBV28 | CASSDGSGGTQYF | TGTGCCAGCAGTGATGGGAGCGGGGGTACGCAGTATTTT
- | TRBJ1-2 | TRBD1 | TRBV7-9 | CASSPRQGEFYGYTF | TGTGCCAGCAGCCCCCGACAGGGGGAGTTCTATGGCTACACCTTC
- | TRBJ1-4 | TRBD1 | TRBV28 | CASRPGGSGEKLFF | TGTGCCAGCAGGCCAGGGGGCAGTGGTGAAAAACTGTTTTTT
- | TRBJ2-1 | TRBD2 | TRBV4-1 | CASSRMTSSGVAYNEQFF | TGCGCCAGCAGCCGAATGACTAGCAGCGGGGTGGCGTACAATGAGCAGTTCTTC
- | TRBJ1-6 | - | TRBV18 | CASSPGFNSPLHF | TGTGCCAGCTCACCCGGGTTTAATTCACCCCTCCACTTT
- | TRBJ1-2 | TRBD1 | TRBV5-6 | CASSLVRQGTDYGYTF | TGTGCCAGCAGCTTGGTTCGACAGGGGACCGACTATGGCTACACCTTC
once | TRBJ1-1 | - | TRBV6-1 | CASKDRLNTEAFF | TGTGCCAGCAAGGACAGACTGAACACTGAAGCTTTCTTT